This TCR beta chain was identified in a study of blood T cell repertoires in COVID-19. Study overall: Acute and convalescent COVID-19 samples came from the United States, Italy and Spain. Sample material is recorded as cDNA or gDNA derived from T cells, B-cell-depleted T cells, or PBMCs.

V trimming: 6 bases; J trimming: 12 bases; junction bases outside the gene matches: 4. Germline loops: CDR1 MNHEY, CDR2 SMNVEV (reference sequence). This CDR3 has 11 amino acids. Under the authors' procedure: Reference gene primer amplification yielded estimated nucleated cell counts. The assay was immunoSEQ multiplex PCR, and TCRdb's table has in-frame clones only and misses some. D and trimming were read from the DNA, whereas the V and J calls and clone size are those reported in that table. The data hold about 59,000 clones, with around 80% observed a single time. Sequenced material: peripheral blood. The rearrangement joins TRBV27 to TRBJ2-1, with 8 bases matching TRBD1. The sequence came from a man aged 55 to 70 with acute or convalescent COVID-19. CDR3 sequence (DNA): TGTGCCAGCAGCCGGACAGGGACGCAGTTCTTC. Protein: CASSRTGTQFF.